The rows below give T cell receptor beta chains drawn from one sample of a study of cytomegalovirus exposure and HLA in healthy donors. Repertoires were generated with immunoSEQ multiplex PCR, while TCRdb's copy carries only in-frame clones and drops some. The repertoire consists of 200,000 or so clones, with approximately 78% occurring once and the leading ten covering 6.5%. Specimen: PBMCs. Receptors originate from a woman aged 45-65 years in good health and CMV-seropositive. CDR3s include the opening cysteine and the closing phenylalanine or tryptophan. Each record gives: D gene, clone size, J gene, V gene, CDR3 DNA, CDR3 protein. D genes are given only for firm matches. The size field is filled for only some rows; it gives once, few, many or a size class.

TRBD1 | - | TRBJ1-1 | TRBV29-1 | TGCAGCGTTGCAGAACAGGGGTACACTGAAGCTTTCTTT | CSVAEQGYTEAFF
TRBD1 | - | TRBJ1-1 | TRBV5-3 | TGTGCCAGAAGCCGGGACAGGGGGTTTAATATGAACACTGAAGCTTTCTTT | CARSRDRGFNMNTEAFF
- | - | TRBJ2-1 | TRBV20-1 | TGCAGTGCCTCATCTAGCGTTGAGCAGTTCTTC | CSASSSVEQFF
TRBD2 | - | TRBJ2-7 | TRBV6-6 | TGTGCCAGCGGACTAGCGGGAGCCAACGAGCAGTACTTC | CASGLAGANEQYF
- | - | TRBJ2-7 | TRBV18 | TGTGCCAGCTCACCCCCGGGAGAAGGGAGGTACGAGCAGTACTTC | CASSPPGEGRYEQYF
TRBD1 | - | TRBJ2-7 | TRBV5-1 | TGCGCCAGCAGCCCGACACCGGGACAGGGCACCCACGAGCAGTACTTC | CASSPTPGQGTHEQYF
- | - | TRBJ1-6 | TRBV15 | TGTGCCACCAGCCCGGACACTTATAATTCACCCCTCCACTTT | CATSPDTYNSPLHF
TRBD1 | - | TRBJ1-3 | TRBV6-1 | TGTGCCAGCCATAAGGACAGGGTCGGAAACACCATATATTTT | CASHKDRVGNTIYF
TRBD2 | - | TRBJ2-7 | TRBV19 | TGTGCCAGTAGACCTAGCGGGAGCATGTACGAGCAGTACTTC | CASRPSGSMYEQYF
- | once | TRBJ1-2 | TRBV29-1 | TGCAGCGTTGAACCCGGTAACTATGGCTACACCTTC | CSVEPGNYGYTF
TRBD1 | - | TRBJ1-6 | TRBV10-3 | TGTGCCATCAGTGGGGCGACAGGGGTAGGCTCACCCCTCCACTTT | CAISGATGVGSPLHF
TRBD1 | once | TRBJ2-7 | TRBV5-6 | TGTGCCAGCAACCGACAGGGGCAAATCTACGAGCAGTACTTC | CASNRQGQIYEQYF
TRBD1 | few | TRBJ2-7 | TRBV5-4 | TGTGCCAGCAGCTCGGGGCCGAGGACAGGAGCCTACGAGCAGTACTTC | CASSSGPRTGAYEQYF
- | - | TRBJ1-5 | TRBV6-5 | TGTGCCAGCAGCCTGGTCGAGGATCAGCCCCAGCATTTT | CASSLVEDQPQHF
- | - | TRBJ2-5 | TRBV6-6 | TGTGCCAGCAGCTGGGGCCTCGGGGAGACCCAGTACTTC | CASSWGLGETQYF
- | - | TRBJ1-5 | TRBV7-2 | TGTGCCAGCAGCCCCCACAGGGATCAGCCCCAGCATTTT | CASSPHRDQPQHF
- | - | TRBJ1-5 | TRBV19 | TGTGCCAGTAGTATAATCGCACGGGATAATCAGCCCCAGCATTTT | CASSIIARDNQPQHF
TRBD2 | once | TRBJ2-5 | TRBV28 | TGTGCCAGCGGTCCTCCTAGCGGGGGGGCAGGTGGGGAGACCCAGTACTTC | CASGPPSGGAGGETQYF
TRBD1 | - | TRBJ1-6 | TRBV7-6 | TGTGCCAGCAGCTCGGTAGGGGGCTCACCCCTCCACTTT | CASSSVGGSPLHF
- | once | TRBJ2-3 | TRBV7-9 | TGTGCCAGCAGCTTTCGACGGGACACAGATACGCAGTATTTT | CASSFRRDTDTQYF
- | - | TRBJ2-7 | TRBV7-9 | TGTGCCAGCAGCCCCCCCGGCCGGGACGAGCAGTACTTC | CASSPPGRDEQYF
TRBD2 | - | TRBJ2-7 | TRBV19 | TGTGCCAGTAGTATCGGACTAGCCTACGAGCAGTACTTC | CASSIGLAYEQYF
- | once | TRBJ1-1 | TRBV28 | TGTGCCAGCAGTTTAACGGTCGGAGTGAACACTGAAGCTTTCTTT | CASSLTVGVNTEAFF
TRBD2 | - | TRBJ2-1 | TRBV11-2 | TGTGCCAGCAGCTTAGATCGAGCAGCGGGAGGTTACAATGAGCAGTTCTTC | CASSLDRAAGGYNEQFF
- | few | TRBJ2-2 | TRBV9 | TGTGCCAGCAGCGTTACGGGCGGGGAGCTGTTTTTT | CASSVTGGELFF
TRBD1 | - | TRBJ2-4 | TRBV6-6 | TGTGCCAGCAGTTCACTACAGGGGGTGGCCAAAAACATTCAGTACTTC | CASSSLQGVAKNIQYF
TRBD2 | - | TRBJ2-1 | TRBV6-6 | TGTGCCAGCAGTTACGGTCTAGCGGGAGGGAATGAGCAGTTCTTC | CASSYGLAGGNEQFF
- | - | TRBJ2-6 | TRBV18 | TGTGCCAGCTCACCCGTTAGCAGCTCTGGGGCCAACGTCCTGACTTTC | CASSPVSSSGANVLTF
TRBD2 | - | TRBJ2-5 | TRBV5-1 | TGCGCCAGCAGCCGGGAGGGACAAGTTGAGACCCAGTACTTC | CASSREGQVETQYF